This record concerns one TCR beta chain sequence. Its cognate antigen is unknown. This sample stems from a study of post-analysis software for immune sequencing data. Across the whole study: Both relapsing-remitting and secondary progressive multiple sclerosis featured among the disease courses, as did progressive-relapsing multiple sclerosis.

The V end was cut by 5 bases, the J end by 5 bases, with 7 bases between. CDR1 and CDR2 from the germline V gene are DFQATT and SNEGSKA (reference sequence). The CDR3 spans 11 residues. Notes on the study in general: About 5 TRBV segments occurring more often in patients than controls included TRBV5-6, TRBV5-1 and TRBV20-1. Diversity measured as normalized Chao1 was significantly lower in multiple sclerosis patients than in controls.

Prepared libraries of TCR beta cDNA carried unique molecular identifiers. The authors obtained roughly 500,000 cDNA molecules from around 1 to 9.1 million T cells. One entry per CDR3 protein results from TCRdb running MiXCR on the PCR reads. Counted here are some 700,000 distinct CDR3 sequences, more than 50% occurring once; the ten biggest clones make up about 11%. The sequenced material came from blood. The J gene is TRBJ2-4, the V gene TRBV20-1, with unresolved D. This sequence originates from a girl aged 2 to 9 with multiple sclerosis. CDR3 coding DNA: TGCAGTGCTGCCCCGGAAAACATTCAGTACTTC. Protein sequence: CSAAPENIQYF.